This T cell receptor beta chain was identified during a study of T cells in Graves' hyperthyroidism and ophthalmopathy. TCR beta CDR3 sequences were amplified from RNA transcripts. TCR CDR3 underwent first-round RT-PCR with the HTBI primer set. TCRdb re-called the multiplex PCR reads with MiXCR, one entry per CDR3 protein. The table records approximately 430,000 distinct CDR3 sequences, about 15% of them present only once. This clonotype was counted many times. The length of the CDR3 is 13 residues. V lost 6 bases, J lost 3 bases, and 12 bases lay in between. Germline CDR1 and CDR2: DFQATT and SNEGSKA (reference sequence).

The source material was blood. The chain employs TRBV20-1 and TRBJ1-5; no firm D call. The TCR originated in a man younger than 30 with Graves' ophthalmopathy. CDR3 coding DNA: TGCAGTGCGTCGGTGCAGTCCAATCAGCCCCAGCATTTT. It codes for CSASVQSNQPQHF.